A single sample gave rise to the 9 T cell receptor beta chains below, sequenced in a study of T cell changes during pregnancy in multiple sclerosis. Sequencing was performed with immunoSEQ multiplex PCR; in TCRdb, only in-frame clones are kept and a portion is missing. The repertoire holds about 120,000 clones, with 93% as singletons. Sequences were derived from peripheral blood, sampled before pregnancy. Receptor source: a female donor with multiple sclerosis, enrolled in a pregnancy study.

This sequence joins TRBV18 and TRBJ1-4; possibly TRBD1 for D (6 bases). V lost 6 bases and J 4 bases, leaving 15 bases between the germline ends. The germline gives CDR1 KGHSH, CDR2 LQKENI. This CDR3 comprises 15 residues. CDR3: CASSRTGGVNEKLFF. CDR3 bases: TGTGCCAGCTCCCGAACGGGGGGCGTTAATGAAAAACTGTTTTTT.

The CDR3 spells CAWSVSGDGGYTF. The CDR3 nucleotides are TGTGCCTGGAGTGTATCGGGGGATGGTGGCTACACCTTC. The chain couples TRBV30 to TRBJ1-2; D perhaps matches TRBD1 (5 bases). V lost 0 bases to trimming and J lost 7 bases, with 12 bases between them. Germline loops: CDR1 GTSNPN, CDR2 SVGIG (reference sequence). The CDR3 consists of 13 residues. The whole variable domain, filled in from reference TRBV30 and TRBJ1-2, reads SQTIHQWPATLVQPVGSPLSLECTVEGTSNPNLYWYRQAAGRGLQLLFYSVGIGQISSEVPQNLSASRPQDRQFILSSKKLLLSDSGFYLCAWSVSGDGGYTFGSGTRLTVV.

V is TRBV28 and J is TRBJ2-7; 9 nucleotides align to TRBD1. The CDR3 runs to 16 residues. The germline V gene encodes CDR1 MDHEN and CDR2 SYDVKM. Trimming at V came to 3 bases and at J to 4 bases, leaving 10 bases not matched to a gene. For the CDR3, the DNA is TGTGCCAGCAGTTTCTTTCCTGGACAGGGGAGTTACGAGCAGTACTTC. Translated: CASSFFPGQGSYEQYF.

The DNA of the CDR3 is TGTGCCAGTAGTACTCAGGGGGCGCGGAACACCGGGGAGCTGTTTTTT. It encodes CASSTQGARNTGELFF. J is TRBJ2-2 and V is TRBV19, with 8 bases lining up with TRBD1. CDR3 length: 16 residues. In germline, CDR1 is LNHDA, CDR2 SQIVND (reference sequence). V was pared by 4 bases and J by 1 base, with 5 bases of the junction left unmatched. The complete variable domain, with remaining parts taken from reference TRBV19 and TRBJ2-2, reads DGGITQSPKYLFRKEGQNVTLSCEQNLNHDAMYWYRQDPGQGLRLIYYSQIVNDFQKGDIAEGYSVSREKKESFPLTVTSAQKNPTAFYLCASSTQGARNTGELFFGEGSRLTVL.

CDR3 in amino acids: CASSYGDRGGRRYPQPQHF. DNA for the CDR3: TGTGCCAGCAGCTACGGGGACAGGGGGGGCCGTCGGTACCCGCAGCCCCAGCATTTT. The chain combines TRBV4-2 with TRBJ1-5; 11 positions agree with TRBD1. Losses at the gene ends were 5 bases for V and 7 bases for J; bases not matched to a gene: 19. The CDR3 has 19 residues. CDR1 and CDR2 from the germline V gene are LGHNA and YNFKEQ.

The V gene is TRBV5-4, the J gene TRBJ2-3, with TRBD1 identical over 7 bases. V trimming: 4 bases; J trimming: 2 bases; junction bases outside the gene matches: 1. The CDR3 contains 13 residues. Germline V gene lookup returns CDR1 SGHNT and CDR2 YYREEE (reference sequence). The CDR3 here is CASSDRVTDTQYF. In DNA, the CDR3 is TGTGCCAGCAGCGACAGGGTCACAGATACGCAGTATTTT.

The CDR3 loop reads CASTSGLADSSLFF. The CDR3 DNA is TGTGCCAGCACATCTGGACTAGCCGACTCCTCGCTGTTTTTT. The gene calls are TRBV5-4 and TRBJ2-2; 8 nucleotides align to TRBD2. This CDR3 is built from 14 residues. V gave up 6 bases and J gave up 13 bases; unmatched junction bases: 14. Germline-derived CDR1 and CDR2 are SGHNT and YYREEE (reference sequence).

The chain links TRBV9 to TRBJ1-2; 7 bases are shared with TRBD1. Trimming cost V 2 bases and J 6 bases; bases outside gene matches: 10. CDR1 and CDR2 (germline): SGDLS, YYNGEE. CDR3 length: 15 residues. This CDR3 is CASSVRQGDVDGYTF. The CDR3 region has the DNA TGTGCCAGCAGCGTGAGACAGGGAGACGTTGATGGCTACACCTTC.

The chain is built from TRBV6-1 and TRBJ1-6, with 7 nucleotides matching TRBD1. Germline values: CDR1 MNHNS, CDR2 SASEGT. The ends lost 5 bases at V and 5 bases at J; junction bases unmatched: 6. The CDR3 is 15 residues long. The CDR3, as DNA: TGTGCCAGCAGTACCGGACAGGTGGATAATTCACCCCTCCACTTT. Amino acids: CASSTGQVDNSPLHF.